What follows are 15 T cell receptor beta chains derived from one specimen sequenced in a study of blood T cell repertoires in COVID-19. The method was immunoSEQ multiplex PCR; TCRdb's version includes in-frame clones alone and lacks a portion of them. Of 260,000 or so clones in the sample, roughly four fifths are singletons; the top ten hold 4.7%. The sequenced sample consisted of peripheral blood. These receptors were collected from a woman aged 70-85 years with acute or convalescent COVID-19.

This chain uses TRBV5-1 with TRBJ1-3; 7 bases fit TRBD1. The CDR3 spans 15 residues. Trimming cost V 4 bases and J 4 bases; bases outside gene matches: 8. The V gene's germline CDR1 is SGHRS and CDR2 YFSETQ. DNA for the CDR3: TGCGCCAGCAGCCCCCAGGGGGGAGCGGGAAACACCATATATTTT. This sequence encodes CASSPQGGAGNTIYF. Filled out from reference TRBV5-1 and TRBJ1-3, the complete variable domain reads KAGVTQTPRYLIKTRGQQVTLSCSPISGHRSVSWYQQTPGQGLQFLFEYFSETQRNKGNFPGRFSGRQFSNSRSEMNVSTLELGDSALYLCASSPQGGAGNTIYFGEGSWLTVV.

The rearrangement links TRBV5-4 to TRBJ2-2, with 8 bases that match TRBD2. The germline CDR1 and CDR2 sequences are SGHNT and YYREEE (reference sequence). This CDR3 has 15 amino acids. With 4 bases clipped from V and 0 bases from J, the junction kept 2 bases outside the gene matches. The CDR3 DNA follows: TGTGCCAGCAGCAGCGGGGGTTCGAACACCGGGGAGCTGTTTTTT. Protein: CASSSGGSNTGELFF.

This chain joins TRBV29-1 and TRBJ2-3; 11 bases line up with TRBD1. Germline trimming cut 5 bases from V and 0 bases from J; bases unmatched to any gene: 4. CDR1 is SQVTM and CDR2 is ANQGSEA in the germline V gene. The CDR3 totals 15 residues. DNA of the CDR3: TGCAGCGTTTGGGACAGGGGGTTTAGCACAGATACGCAGTATTTT. This translates into CSVWDRGFSTDTQYF.

The chain links TRBV6-2 or TRBV6-3 to TRBJ1-1, with a possible D match to TRBD1 (6 bases). Germline V CDR1 and CDR2: MNHEY, SVGEGT. The V end lost 0 bases, the J end lost 5 bases, and 13 bases lay between the germline ends. The CDR3 is made up of 15 amino acids. Here the CDR3 reads CASSYSRGILTEAFF. DNA for the CDR3: TGTGCCAGCAGTTACTCCAGGGGAATCTTGACTGAAGCTTTCTTT.

This clone was picked up a small number of times. The chain combines TRBV18 with TRBJ1-3; tentatively, D is TRBD1 (6 bases). CDR3 length: 16 residues. V gave up 2 bases and J gave up 0 bases, with 11 bases separating them. CDR1 and CDR2 (germline): KGHSH, LQKENI. The CDR3 is CASSPTGTRSGNTIYF. As DNA, the CDR3 is TGTGCCAGCTCACCAACCGGGACACGCTCTGGAAACACCATATATTTT.

V gene TRBV2 combines with J gene TRBJ2-5, with TRBD1 matching 8 bases. CDR1 and CDR2 (germline): SNHLY, FYNNEI. V lost 3 bases to trimming and J lost 7 bases; unmatched junction nucleotides: 4. CDR3 length: 13 amino acids. The CDR3 loop is CASSDRGLGTQYF. CDR3 coding DNA: TGTGCCAGCAGTGACAGGGGGCTTGGGACCCAGTACTTC.

Only a few counts were recorded for this clone. The chain recombines TRBV7-9 with TRBJ2-5; a weak D match, TRBD2 (5 bases). The CDR3 is 13 amino acids. Trimming took 11 bases from V and 2 from J, leaving 15 bases between them. The germline V gene has CDR1 SEHNR and CDR2 FQNEAQ (reference sequence). This CDR3 is CALEADSQETQYF. DNA of the CDR3: TGTGCCCTAGAAGCGGATTCTCAAGAGACCCAGTACTTC.

The chain carries TRBV7-2 and TRBJ2-7, with TRBD1 identical over 8 bases. This CDR3 contains 17 residues. After removal of 1 base from V and 0 bases from J, the junction contained 8 bases not matched to a gene. The germline V gene has CDR1 SGHTA and CDR2 FQGNSA. This CDR3 is CASSLVGGQVISYEQYF. CDR3 bases: TGTGCCAGCAGCTTAGTAGGGGGACAGGTTATCTCCTACGAGCAGTACTTC.

The rearrangement links TRBV27 to TRBJ2-7, with D tentatively TRBD1 (6 bases). The V gene's germline CDR1 is MNHEY and CDR2 SMNVEV (reference sequence). Trimming left V 2 bases short and J 2 bases short, with 13 bases between. The CDR3 length is 15 residues. CDR3 in DNA: TGTGCCAGCAGTTTAAATAACAGGGAGACCTACGAGCAGTACTTC. Translating gives CASSLNNRETYEQYF.

J is TRBJ1-5 and V is TRBV27, with D hard to call. CDR1 MNHEY and CDR2 SMNVEV come from the germline V gene (reference sequence). Trimming cost V 8 bases and J 4 bases, with 18 bases left between them. CDR3 length equals 15 residues. The CDR3 region has the DNA TGTGCCAGCGCCCCCGAGGGAGTTGGGAATCAGCCCCAGCATTTT. This gives the protein CASAPEGVGNQPQHF.

The chain combines TRBV7-2 with TRBJ2-7; TRBD1 matches at 7 bases. Looked up from germline, CDR1 is SGHTA and CDR2 is FQGNSA. J was trimmed by 0 bases and V by 5 bases; bases with no gene match: 4. CDR3 length: 14 residues. CDR3 in DNA: TGTGCCAGCAGCCCACAGGGGAGCTCCTACGAGCAGTACTTC. Translated, it gives CASSPQGSSYEQYF. Full variable domain (rest looked up from reference TRBV7-2 and TRBJ2-7): GAGVSQSPSNKVTEKGKDVELRCDPISGHTALYWYRQSLGQGLEFLIYFQGNSAPDKSGLPSDRFSAERTGGSVSTLTIQRTQQEDSAVYLCASSPQGSSYEQYFGPGTRLTVT.

The V call is TRBV10-3, the J call TRBJ1-2; a possible D gene is TRBD1 (6 bases). Germline lookup yields CDR1 ENHRY and CDR2 SYGVKD. The germline V and J ends were trimmed by 4 bases and 8 bases, with 17 bases remaining between them. The CDR3 has 14 residues. The CDR3 reads CAISGDTKGWGYTF. The CDR3 coding sequence is TGTGCCATCAGTGGGGACACAAAAGGATGGGGCTACACCTTC.

The rearrangement uses TRBV7-2 and TRBJ1-5; TRBD1 matches 12 bases. Germline V lookup: CDR1 SGHTA, CDR2 FQGNSA. The CDR3 has 17 amino acids. After removal of 4 bases from V and 0 bases from J, the junction contained 4 bases not matched to a gene. CDR3 region: CASSSGTGGSSNQPQHF. In nucleotides, the CDR3 is TGTGCCAGCAGCTCCGGGACAGGGGGCAGTAGCAATCAGCCCCAGCATTTT.

The chain is built from TRBV20-1 and TRBJ1-1; D is uncertain. The CDR3 has 12 residues. Germline-derived CDR1 and CDR2 are DFQATT and SNEGSKA (reference sequence). V gave up 3 bases and J gave up 1 base, with 6 bases separating them. The CDR3 loop reads CSASQQNTEAFF. The CDR3 nucleotides are TGCAGTGCTAGTCAACAGAACACTGAAGCTTTCTTT.

This clone has just one count. CDR3 protein: CASSALMNTEAFF. CDR3 bases: TGCGCCAGCAGCGCGCTTATGAACACTGAAGCTTTCTTT. J is TRBJ1-1 and V is TRBV5-1; D gene ambiguous. This CDR3 contains 13 residues. The V end lost 4 bases, the J end lost 0 bases, and 7 bases lay between the germline ends. Germline CDR1 SGHRS, CDR2 YFSETQ. Supplemented by reference TRBV5-1 and TRBJ1-1, the full variable domain reads KAGVTQTPRYLIKTRGQQVTLSCSPISGHRSVSWYQQTPGQGLQFLFEYFSETQRNKGNFPGRFSGRQFSNSRSEMNVSTLELGDSALYLCASSALMNTEAFFGQGTRLTVV.